The 17 T cell receptor beta chains listed next were all sequenced from one sample in a study of response to subunit inactivated influenza vaccine (dated 2018 in TCRdb). Libraries came from RT-PCR. The instrument given in TCRdb is Illumina HiSeq 2500. TCRdb took the public reads, trimmed them with fastp at Q25, ran MiXCR for clone calling and kept in-frame beta chains. Rows with one shared CDR3 protein collapse into an entry with the most common genes and DNA. This sample comprises hundreds of thousands of distinct CDR3 sequences, about 7.6% of them detected only once. The top ten clones comprise 13% of the sample. The source was PBMCs from blood, collected about 23 months after vaccination. Receptors were obtained from a man aged 50-75 years who received an inactivated influenza vaccine. Donor details come from another sample of the same person, matched by shared clones.

This clonotype occurred a few times. V is TRBV4-3 and J is TRBJ2-3; TRBD1 agrees at 9 bases. The germline gives CDR1 LGHNA, CDR2 YSLEER. The CDR3 length is 17 residues. The junction had 11 bases not matched to a gene; V was cut back by 2 bases and J by 5 bases. CDR3: CASSQSSGTGLGDTQYF. The CDR3 nucleotides read TGCGCCAGCAGCCAATCCTCCGGGACAGGGCTTGGAGATACGCAGTATTTT.

This clonotype was observed a handful of times. The V call is TRBV5-1, the J call TRBJ2-7, with a tentative D call TRBD2 (6 bases). Germline lookup yields CDR1 SGHRS and CDR2 YFSETQ. This CDR3 contains 14 residues. V lost 4 bases and J 2 bases, leaving 13 bases between the germline ends. This CDR3 is CASSNLAKTYEQYF. DNA of the CDR3: TGCGCCAGCAGCAACCTAGCGAAGACCTACGAGCAGTACTTC.

This clonotype was observed many times. CDR3 sequence (DNA): TGTGCCAGCAGTGACAGTGGAAGGACCCAGTACTTC. It codes for CASSDSGRTQYF. The chain has TRBV2 and TRBJ2-5; no clear D gene. Germline-derived CDR1 and CDR2 are SNHLY and FYNNEI. The V end lost 3 bases, the J end lost 7 bases, and 9 bases lay between the germline ends. This CDR3 contains 12 residues.

With respect to this clonotype: The germline gene is not matched at one end of the junction; a read error may be the cause. The rearrangement joins TRBV7-7 to TRBJ2-5; 8 nucleotides agree with TRBD2. Germline V lookup: CDR1 SSHAT, CDR2 FNYEAQ (reference sequence). The CDR3 spans 14 residues. The CDR3 DNA reads as TGTGCTAGCAGCCCTGACGCGGGGGGACAGACCCAGTACTTC. Amino acid sequence: CASSPDAGGQTQYF.

This sequence joins TRBV5-5 and TRBJ2-1; D is unresolved. The V and J ends lost 1 base and 10 bases respectively, with 6 bases between them. Germline loops: CDR1 SGHKS, CDR2 YYEKEE (reference sequence). This CDR3 is 11 amino acids long. The CDR3 nucleotides read TGTGCCAGCAGCTTGCGGTGGGAGCAGTTCTTC. Protein product: CASSLRWEQFF.

In this sample, this clonotype turned up a few times. V is TRBV15 and J is TRBJ2-7; tentatively, D is TRBD1 (6 bases). This CDR3 is built from 13 residues. Trimming shortened V by 5 bases and J by 1 base, and 9 bases separated the two germline ends. The germline CDR1 and CDR2 sequences are LNHNV and YYDKDF (reference sequence). Here the CDR3 DNA reads TGTGCCACCAGCCCCAGGGGTTCCTACGAGCAGTACTTC. The encoded protein is CATSPRGSYEQYF. Together with reference TRBV15 and TRBJ2-7, the CDR3 gives the full variable domain: DAMVIQNPRYQVTQFGKPVTLSCSQTLNHNVMYWYQQKSSQAPKLLFHYYDKDFNNEADTPDNFQSRRPNTSFCFLDIRSPGLGDTAMYLCATSPRGSYEQYFGPGTRLTVT.

The V gene is TRBV6-1, the J gene TRBJ2-5; the match to TRBD1 covers 9 bases. Germline-derived CDR1 and CDR2 are MNHNS and SASEGT. The trim removed 3 bases at V and 4 bases at J, leaving 12 bases unmatched. There are 17 residues in the CDR3. The CDR3 sequence: CASSDAASGQGLETQYF. The CDR3 bases are TGTGCCAGCAGTGACGCGGCATCGGGACAGGGACTAGAGACCCAGTACTTC.

This clonotype was picked up a small number of times. The chain is built from TRBV7-6 and TRBJ2-3; D may be TRBD2 (6 bases). Germline V gives CDR1 SGHVS, CDR2 FNYEAQ. Trimming pared 1 base from V and 4 bases from J, leaving 12 bases between. The CDR3 has 15 residues. Written as DNA, the CDR3 is TGTGCCAGCAGCTTAGGACGGGGAGGCTCAGATACGCAGTATTTT. Translating it yields CASSLGRGGSDTQYF.

At least ten counts were recorded for this clonotype. CDR3 nucleotide sequence: TGTGCCAGCACTCTAGCAAGGCGGGAGAGCTACAATGAGCAGTTCTTC. Translating it yields CASTLARRESYNEQFF. This chain connects TRBV7-8 to TRBJ2-1, with TRBD2 matching 7 bases. V trimming: 7 bases; J trimming: 3 bases; junction bases outside the gene matches: 12. The CDR3 is made up of 16 amino acids. Germline assignment: CDR1 SGHVS and CDR2 FQNEAQ.

The chain is built from TRBV7-6 and TRBJ2-5; no reliable D call. Per the germline V gene, CDR1 is SGHVS and CDR2 is FNYEAQ. The CDR3 runs to 15 residues. The V end lost 1 base, the J end lost 0 bases, and 9 bases lay between the germline ends. The CDR3 loop is CASSLGLGNQETQYF. The CDR3 DNA sequence: TGTGCCAGCAGCTTAGGGTTGGGGAACCAAGAGACCCAGTACTTC. Filled out from reference TRBV7-6 and TRBJ2-5, the complete variable domain reads GAGVSQSPRYKVTKRGQDVALRCDPISGHVSLYWYRQALGQGPEFLTYFNYEAQQDKSGLPNDRFSAERPEGSISTLTIQRTEQRDSAMYRCASSLGLGNQETQYFGPGTRLLVL.

This clonotype was recorded a few times. This chain joins TRBV20-1 and TRBJ2-7; 9 bases are a match to TRBD1. This CDR3 region has 13 residues. The V gene end was trimmed by 2 bases and the J gene end by 2 bases; junction bases not matched to a gene: 1. Germline lookup yields CDR1 DFQATT and CDR2 SNEGSKA (reference sequence). The CDR3 DNA follows: TGCAGTGCTAGAAGACAGGGGGCCTACGAGCAGTACTTC. Translated: CSARRQGAYEQYF.

The chain carries TRBV4-1 and TRBJ1-4; D is uncertain. Germline loops: CDR1 MGHRA, CDR2 YSYEKL. V was trimmed by 5 bases and J by 8 bases, leaving 12 bases between them. There are 13 residues in the CDR3. As DNA, the CDR3 is TGCGCCAGCAGCGTAAATCCCGGAGAAAAACTGTTTTTT. Its translation: CASSVNPGEKLFF.

This clonotype has more than one count but fewer than ten. The chain joins TRBV20-1 to TRBJ2-7, with TRBD2 matching 7 bases. This CDR3 has 15 amino acids. After removal of 5 bases from V and 3 bases from J, the junction contained 13 bases not matched to a gene. Germline V CDR1 and CDR2: DFQATT, SNEGSKA (reference sequence). CDR3 sequence (DNA): TGCAGTGCTCAGCAAAGAAGCGGGGCCATCTACGAGCAGTACTTC. This codes for CSAQQRSGAIYEQYF.

The CDR3 DNA is TGTGCCAGCAGCCAAGGAGACAGTGGGCCTCCCCGGGAGACCCAGTACTTC. This translates into CASSQGDSGPPRETQYF. The rearrangement links TRBV3-1 to TRBJ2-5; a weak D match, TRBD1 (5 bases). Germline CDR1 and CDR2: LGHDT and YNNKEL (reference sequence). Trimming left V 1 base short and J 5 bases short, with 20 bases between. This CDR3 is built from 17 residues.

This clonotype was observed many times. The chain recombines TRBV5-1 with TRBJ2-3; TRBD1 matches 7 bases. CDR3 length equals 13 residues. Germline CDR1 and CDR2: SGHRS and YFSETQ. After removal of 7 bases from V and 2 bases from J, the junction contained 4 bases not matched to a gene. The CDR3 here is CASRQGSTDTQYF. The CDR3 DNA follows: TGCGCCAGCCGACAGGGATCCACAGATACGCAGTATTTT.

This clonotype was recorded many times. The chain joins TRBV12-3 or TRBV12-4 to TRBJ2-1; D ambiguous. V was trimmed by 5 bases and J by 9 bases, leaving 14 bases between them. This CDR3 is 13 amino acids long. CDR3 in amino acids: CASSASTSGEQFF. In DNA form, the CDR3 reads TGTGCCAGCAGTGCTAGTACATCGGGTGAGCAGTTCTTC.

This clonotype showed up just a few times. V and J are TRBV15 and TRBJ2-7; 8 nucleotides align to TRBD2. The germline V gene has CDR1 LNHNV and CDR2 YYDKDF (reference sequence). The CDR3 is made up of 14 amino acids. With V trimmed by 1 base and J by 3 bases, 2 bases remained unmatched. CDR3: CATSRAGGYYEQYF. The CDR3 region has the DNA TGTGCCACCAGCAGAGCGGGAGGGTACTACGAGCAGTACTTC. Looking up the rest from reference TRBV15 and TRBJ2-7 gives the full variable domain: DAMVIQNPRYQVTQFGKPVTLSCSQTLNHNVMYWYQQKSSQAPKLLFHYYDKDFNNEADTPDNFQSRRPNTSFCFLDIRSPGLGDTAMYLCATSRAGGYYEQYFGPGTRLTVT.